Listed here are 30 T cell receptor beta chains from one sample, sequenced in a study of T-cell memory formation after mild COVID-19. TCRdb reanalysed the 5' RACE reads using MiXCR and keeps one entry per CDR3 protein. The sample gives roughly 450,000 distinct CDR3 sequences, about a sixth of which show up once; around a fifth is in the top ten. The sample consisted of PBMCs or a T cell subset sorted from them (not recorded which). The source of these receptors is a man younger than 35 who had mild COVID-19 (a few samples of this study predate the infection). Cell type and time point are not known.

The V call is TRBV4-1, the J call TRBJ1-2, with D perhaps TRBD1 (5 bases). Trimming left V 5 bases short and J 7 bases short, with 11 bases between. Germline CDR1 MGHRA, CDR2 YSYEKL. This CDR3 has 12 amino acids. CDR3: CASSAQGAGYTF. The CDR3 coding sequence is TGCGCCAGCAGCGCGCAGGGCGCTGGCTACACCTTC.

This clonotype occurred a few times. This sequence joins TRBV6-4 and TRBJ2-1, with 9 nucleotides matching TRBD2. CDR1 MRHNA and CDR2 SNTAGT come from the germline V gene. The CDR3 runs to 15 residues. After removal of 0 bases from V and 7 bases from J, the junction contained 4 bases not matched to a gene. The CDR3 protein is CASSDSSGGGNEQFF. CDR3 nucleotides: TGTGCCAGCAGTGACTCTAGCGGGGGAGGGAATGAGCAGTTCTTC.

This sequence joins TRBV7-2 and TRBJ1-2; TRBD1 aligns across 9 bases. Trimming removed 5 bases from V and 4 bases from J; junction bases left unmatched: 11. Germline CDR1 reads SGHTA; CDR2 reads FQGNSA. The CDR3 covers 16 residues. CDR3 amino acids: CASSMGQGASSYGYTF. CDR3 in DNA: TGTGCCAGCAGCATGGGACAGGGCGCCTCTAGCTATGGCTACACCTTC.

This clonotype came up a few times. The J gene is TRBJ2-2, the V gene TRBV19, with TRBD1 matching 10 bases. The J segment lost 7 bases and the V segment lost 5 bases, leaving 10 bases of the junction unmatched. Per the germline V gene, CDR1 is LNHDA and CDR2 is SQIVND (reference sequence). The CDR3 has 16 amino acids. The CDR3 reads CASSDDRGRGSGELFF. The DNA for the CDR3 is TGTGCCAGTAGTGACGACAGGGGGCGCGGGAGCGGGGAGCTGTTTTTT.

The chain couples TRBV18 to TRBJ2-2, with D uncertain. Germline V gene data show CDR1 as KGHSH and CDR2 as LQKENI. Trimming stripped 1 base from V and 7 bases from J, with 7 bases between. The CDR3 consists of 13 residues. The DNA for the CDR3 is TGTGCCAGCTCACCACTGGCGGACGGGGAGCTGTTTTTT. This encodes CASSPLADGELFF.

The chain joins TRBV4-3 to TRBJ2-7; TRBD2 is a possible D gene (6 bases). From germline, CDR1 is LGHNA and CDR2 YSLEER. The CDR3 is made up of 18 amino acids. Trimming took off 1 base at V and 2 bases at J, with 21 bases between the two ends. In DNA, the CDR3 is TGCGCCAGCAGCCAAGCTCACTTGGGGGGATTCCAGACCTACGAGCAGTACTTC. This translates into CASSQAHLGGFQTYEQYF.

At least ten counts were recorded for this clonotype. J is TRBJ1-2 and V is TRBV20-1, with a possible D match to TRBD1 (6 bases). This CDR3 contains 15 residues. Germline CDR1 DFQATT, CDR2 SNEGSKA (reference sequence). Trimming stripped 1 base from V and 3 bases from J, with 15 bases between. CDR3 in DNA: TGCAGTGCTAGAGGGTTGGGGGCCATGGACTATGGCTACACCTTC. Protein product: CSARGLGAMDYGYTF.

The rearrangement uses TRBV12-3 or TRBV12-4 and TRBJ1-2, with D possibly matching TRBD1 (5 bases). Trimming cost V 7 bases and J 2 bases, with 14 bases left between them. The CDR3 is 14 amino acids. CDR3 DNA: TGTGCCAGCACCCTGGGGGGGGAGAACTATGGCTACACCTTC. Translated, it gives CASTLGGENYGYTF.

This clonotype was observed a few times. The rearrangement joins TRBV5-5 to TRBJ1-5; D remains unclear. Germline CDR1 reads SGHKS; CDR2 reads YYEKEE (reference sequence). V was pared by 4 bases and J by 6 bases, with 11 bases between. The CDR3 runs to 13 residues. The CDR3 here is CASSPGPVQPQHF. The DNA of the CDR3 is TGTGCCAGCAGCCCCGGACCAGTTCAGCCCCAGCATTTT. The whole variable domain, remainder taken from reference TRBV5-5 and TRBJ1-5, is DAGVTQSPTHLIKTRGQQVTLRCSPISGHKSVSWYQQVLGQGPQFIFQYYEKEERGRGNFPDRFSARQFPNYSSELNVNALLLGDSALYLCASSPGPVQPQHFGDGTRLSIL.

The rearrangement uses TRBV7-2 and TRBJ2-3; D unresolved. Germline V lookup: CDR1 SGHTA, CDR2 FQGNSA. The length of the CDR3 is 14 residues. Trimming pared 3 bases from V and 4 bases from J, leaving 11 bases between. This CDR3 reads CASSFQVQADTQYF. The CDR3 region has the DNA TGTGCCAGCAGCTTTCAAGTGCAGGCAGATACGCAGTATTTT.

This chain links TRBV20-1 with TRBJ2-3; D is perhaps TRBD2 (6 bases). Per germline, CDR1 DFQATT and CDR2 SNEGSKA (reference sequence). V lost 4 bases and J 0 bases, leaving 14 bases between the germline ends. The CDR3 has 15 amino acids. The CDR3 nucleotides read TGCAGTGCTAAGATTAGCGGCACTAGCACAGATACGCAGTATTTT. This sequence encodes CSAKISGTSTDTQYF.

This clonotype has just a few counts. The chain is built from TRBV3-1 and TRBJ1-2; 7 nucleotides agree with TRBD1. The ends lost 4 bases at V and 4 bases at J; junction bases unmatched: 9. This CDR3 is 15 amino acids long. CDR1 is LGHDT and CDR2 is YNNKEL in the germline V gene (reference sequence). Here the CDR3 DNA reads TGTGCCAGCAGCCCGTTATTCCGGGACAGCTATGGCTACACCTTC. It specifies CASSPLFRDSYGYTF.

The DNA of the CDR3 is TGTGCCAGCAGCTCGCCTTCTCCTGGAAACACCATATATTTT. Translated: CASSSPSPGNTIYF. The chain links TRBV5-5 to TRBJ1-3, with D uncertain. The V end was cut by 3 bases, the J end by 2 bases, with 9 bases between. Germline lookup yields CDR1 SGHKS and CDR2 YYEKEE (reference sequence). This CDR3 is 14 amino acids long.

A few counts support this clonotype. The chain is built from TRBV7-9 and TRBJ1-2, with TRBD1 as a possible D gene (6 bases). This CDR3 has 16 residues. Germline V gives CDR1 SEHNR, CDR2 FQNEAQ (reference sequence). Trimming left V 1 base short and J 0 bases short, with 12 bases between. The CDR3 loop reads CASSLESGTPNYGYTF. CDR3 coding DNA: TGTGCCAGCAGCTTAGAGAGCGGGACACCTAACTATGGCTACACCTTC. The full variable domain, completed using reference TRBV7-9 and TRBJ1-2, is DTGVSQNPRHKITKRGQNVTFRCDPISEHNRLYWYRQTLGQGPEFLTYFQNEAQLEKSRLLSDRFSAERPKGSFSTLEIQRTEQGDSAMYLCASSLESGTPNYGYTFGSGTRLTVV.

This clonotype was observed many times. The rearrangement joins TRBV12-3 or TRBV12-4 to TRBJ2-7; D is ambiguous. V dropped 6 bases and J dropped 6 bases, with 15 bases sitting between them. CDR3 length: 13 amino acids. Written as DNA, the CDR3 is TGTGCCAGCAGCCCCTTTTCTACCGGCGAGCAGTACGTC. This gives the protein CASSPFSTGEQYV.

This clonotype showed up just a few times. J is TRBJ2-5 and V is TRBV20-1; 10 bases match TRBD2. With V trimmed by 2 bases and J by 1 base, 4 bases remained unmatched. Per the germline V gene, CDR1 is DFQATT and CDR2 is SNEGSKA (reference sequence). The CDR3 runs to 15 residues. CDR3 sequence: CSARLAGAGQETQYF. The CDR3 DNA sequence: TGCAGTGCTAGACTAGCGGGGGCAGGCCAAGAGACCCAGTACTTC.

This clonotype was detected only a few times. The chain has TRBV7-2 and TRBJ2-5; D gene unclear. Germline loops: CDR1 SGHTA, CDR2 FQGNSA. The CDR3 consists of 15 residues. V was clipped by 1 base and J by 5 bases, with 14 bases between them. In DNA, the CDR3 is TGTGCCAGCAGCTTAGGGCTGCCTTATGTGGAGACCCAGTACTTC. Translated, it gives CASSLGLPYVETQYF.

The chain has TRBV4-3 and TRBJ1-2; D is undetermined. V lost 1 base to trimming and J lost 3 bases, with 9 bases between them. CDR3 length equals 14 residues. The germline CDR1 and CDR2 sequences are LGHNA and YSLEER. CDR3 residues: CASSQVPTYYGYTF. The CDR3 DNA reads TGCGCCAGCAGCCAAGTCCCCACATACTATGGCTACACCTTC.

V is TRBV4-1 and J is TRBJ2-7; maybe TRBD1 (5 bases). V was trimmed by 4 bases and J by 3 bases, leaving 10 bases between them. The CDR3 spans 13 residues. Per germline, CDR1 MGHRA and CDR2 YSYEKL. CDR3 nucleotides: TGCGCCAGCAGCCCCCTTCAGGGCTACGAGCAGTACGTC. It specifies CASSPLQGYEQYV.

In this sample, this clonotype turned up a few times. DNA of the CDR3: TGTGCCACCTCCGGTTTTACACAGCGAAGGAAGCAGTATTTT. Its protein product is CATSGFTQRRKQYF. The V gene is TRBV19, the J gene TRBJ2-3, with unresolved D. V dropped 10 bases and J dropped 11 bases, with 25 bases sitting between them. The CDR3 spans 14 residues. CDR1 and CDR2 (germline): LNHDA, SQIVND (reference sequence). Full variable domain (outside the CDR3, taken from reference TRBV19 and TRBJ2-3): DGGITQSPKYLFRKEGQNVTLSCEQNLNHDAMYWYRQDPGQGLRLIYYSQIVNDFQKGDIAEGYSVSREKKESFPLTVTSAQKNPTAFYLCATSGFTQRRKQYFGPGTRLTVL.

The chain is built from TRBV5-1 and TRBJ2-5, with 10 nucleotides matching TRBD1. Trimming cost V 4 bases and J 4 bases; bases outside gene matches: 7. The germline V gene has CDR1 SGHRS and CDR2 YFSETQ. CDR3 size: 15 residues. CDR3 sequence (DNA): TGCGCCAGCAGCCCCGTGGGGGACAGGGGAGAGACCCAGTACTTC. It translates to CASSPVGDRGETQYF. Combining the CDR3 with reference TRBV5-1 and TRBJ2-5 gives the whole variable domain KAGVTQTPRYLIKTRGQQVTLSCSPISGHRSVSWYQQTPGQGLQFLFEYFSETQRNKGNFPGRFSGRQFSNSRSEMNVSTLELGDSALYLCASSPVGDRGETQYFGPGTRLLVL.

The V call is TRBV7-9, the J call TRBJ2-7; 8 positions match TRBD2. V dropped 5 bases and J dropped 3; count of bases not matched to a gene: 15. The CDR3 covers 17 residues. Germline V lookup: CDR1 SEHNR, CDR2 FQNEAQ (reference sequence). The CDR3 bases are TGTGCCAGCAGCCCCGGGGGGGGGCAGCTAGGTCTCTACGAGCAGTACGTC. It translates to CASSPGGGQLGLYEQYV.

The chain links TRBV4-1 to TRBJ2-1, with D unresolved. This CDR3 has 14 amino acids. The ends were cut back, 0 bases at V and 5 bases at J, with 8 bases in the middle. Germline V gene sequence: CDR1 MGHRA, CDR2 YSYEKL. The DNA for the CDR3 is TGCGCCAGCAGCCAAGATTCGGCCCACAATGAGCAGTTCTTC. Translated: CASSQDSAHNEQFF.

The V and J genes are TRBV20-1 and TRBJ2-7; D call uncertain. The CDR3 consists of 10 residues. The V gene's germline CDR1 is DFQATT and CDR2 SNEGSKA (reference sequence). Deletions cut 3 bases from V and 5 bases from J, with 5 bases between. The CDR3 loop is CSASFDEQYF. In nucleotides, the CDR3 is TGCAGTGCTAGCTTCGACGAGCAGTACTTC.

This clonotype has at least ten counts. V gene TRBV5-1 combines with J gene TRBJ1-6, with D uncertain. This CDR3 contains 14 residues. Germline V gene data show CDR1 as SGHRS and CDR2 as YFSETQ. V lost 0 bases, J lost 9 bases, and 10 bases lay in between. The CDR3 DNA reads TGCGCCAGCAGCTTGGACTCAACGAGTTCACCCCTCCACTTT. Its protein product is CASSLDSTSSPLHF.

This sequence joins TRBV4-1 and TRBJ2-7; 9 bases agree with TRBD1. The CDR3 length is 15 residues. After removal of 4 bases from V and 2 bases from J, the junction contained 6 bases not matched to a gene. The V gene's germline CDR1 is MGHRA and CDR2 YSYEKL. The CDR3 DNA is TGCGCCAGCAGCCCGGACAGGGGATGGACCTACGAGCAGTACTTC. It is translated as CASSPDRGWTYEQYF.

This clonotype was found a few times. This rearrangement joins TRBV7-2 to TRBJ1-2; D perhaps matches TRBD1 (6 bases). With 4 bases removed from V and 3 bases from J, the gap between germline ends came to 18 bases. This CDR3 is 16 amino acids long. Germline V CDR1 and CDR2: SGHTA, FQGNSA. The DNA of the CDR3 is TGTGCCAGCAGCTCGCCTCGAGGGGGGGCTGACTATGGCTACACCTTC. Amino acids: CASSSPRGGADYGYTF.

The chain recombines TRBV6-5 with TRBJ1-4; D is perhaps TRBD1 (6 bases). The CDR3 loop spans 14 amino acids. Trimming stripped 6 bases from V and 6 bases from J, with 14 bases between. Germline assignment: CDR1 MNHEY and CDR2 SVGAGI. CDR3 residues: CASRNPGVDEKLFF. DNA for the CDR3: TGTGCCAGCAGGAATCCAGGGGTGGATGAAAAACTGTTTTTT.

A few counts support this clonotype. This chain links TRBV5-1 with TRBJ2-5; D is uncertain. The CDR3 runs 13 residues. Germline assignment: CDR1 SGHRS and CDR2 YFSETQ. Trimming cost V 7 bases and J 5 bases, with 15 bases left between them. The CDR3 DNA is TGCGCCAGCTCCCCTGGGGTAGAGGAGACCCAGTACTTC. Translated: CASSPGVEETQYF.

At least ten counts were recorded for this clonotype. The J gene is TRBJ2-2, the V gene TRBV4-2; no clear D. Germline lookup yields CDR1 LGHNA and CDR2 YNFKEQ. Trimming left V 3 bases short and J 6 bases short, with 11 bases between. This CDR3 has 14 residues. The CDR3 reads CASSQARRAGELFF. DNA of the CDR3: TGTGCCAGCAGCCAGGCCCGTAGGGCCGGGGAGCTGTTTTTT.